These 15 T cell receptor beta chains share one sample of origin, sequenced in a study of cytomegalovirus exposure and HLA in healthy donors (dated by TCRdb to about 2017). Library creation used the immunoSEQ multiplex PCR assay. For the multiplex PCR, a mixture combining 60 forward primers for TCR Vbeta segments and 13 reverse primers for TCR Jbeta segments was used. TCRdb took this table from immuneACCESS and kept in-frame rearrangements with V and J called. Such tables lack part of the clones; where checked against another copy, unresolved V genes explain under half of the gap, and the rest is unexplained. Recorded for this sample are tens of thousands of clones; roughly 86% of them occurred a single time. The ten largest clones capture 9.2% of the sample. Material for sequencing was PBMCs. The source is a man aged 25 to 40 in good health and CMV-seropositive.

The chain is built from TRBV15 and TRBJ1-5, with TRBD1 matching 7 bases. The CDR3 consists of 14 residues. The trim removed 4 bases at V and 3 bases at J, leaving 3 bases unmatched. CDR1 and CDR2 (germline): LNHNV, YYDKDF (reference sequence). The CDR3 reads CATSTRGVNQPQHF. The CDR3, as DNA: TGTGCCACCAGCACCAGGGGGGTCAATCAGCCCCAGCATTTT.

V usage is TRBV27 and J usage is TRBJ1-5; 10 nucleotides match TRBD1. Germline V gene lookup returns CDR1 MNHEY and CDR2 SMNVEV (reference sequence). Trimming cost V 4 bases and J 4 bases; bases outside gene matches: 4. The CDR3 is 15 residues long. CDR3 in DNA: TGTGCCAGCAGTTCGACAGGGGGCCTTAATCAGCCCCAGCATTTT. The encoded protein is CASSSTGGLNQPQHF.

This chain uses TRBV18 with TRBJ1-1; 8 bases line up with TRBD1. In germline, CDR1 is KGHSH, CDR2 LQKENI. The CDR3 has 15 amino acids. V lost 2 bases to trimming and J lost 1 base; unmatched junction nucleotides: 3. The CDR3 coding sequence is TGTGCCAGCTCACCAGTAGGGACAGGGAACACTGAAGCTTTCTTT. As protein: CASSPVGTGNTEAFF.

The rearrangement links TRBV2 to TRBJ1-2, with TRBD1 matching 7 bases. After removal of 6 bases from V and 8 bases from J, the junction contained 9 bases not matched to a gene. CDR1 and CDR2 (germline): SNHLY, FYNNEI. This CDR3 has 13 amino acids. CDR3 bases: TGTGCCAGCAGGGGAGCACAGGGGACGGGCTACACCTTC. Its translation: CASRGAQGTGYTF. Looking up the rest from reference TRBV2 and TRBJ1-2 gives the full variable domain: EPEVTQTPSHQVTQMGQEVILRCVPISNHLYFYWYRQILGQKVEFLVSFYNNEISEKSEIFDDQFSVERPDGSNFTLKIRSTKLEDSAMYFCASRGAQGTGYTFGSGTRLTVV.

CDR3 sequence reads: CATRQGDEQFF. In DNA, the CDR3 is TGTGCCACCCGGCAGGGGGATGAGCAGTTCTTC. V is TRBV6-4 and J is TRBJ2-1; TRBD1 matches 7 bases. The CDR3 sequence is 11 residues long. Unmatched junction bases numbered 5, after V lost 10 bases and J lost 8 bases. Germline lookup yields CDR1 MRHNA and CDR2 SNTAGT.

The chain links TRBV7-8 to TRBJ1-4; perhaps TRBD1 as D (6 bases). The CDR3 consists of 15 residues. Looked up from germline, CDR1 is SGHVS and CDR2 is FQNEAQ. Trimming removed 0 bases at V and 7 bases at J, with 12 bases between. CDR3 sequence reads: CASSLAGGRGEKLFF. The DNA for the CDR3 is TGTGCCAGCAGCTTAGCGGGGGGGCGCGGTGAAAAACTGTTTTTT.

This chain links TRBV7-9 with TRBJ2-1, with TRBD2 identical over 10 bases. V trimming: 5 bases; J trimming: 10 bases; junction bases outside the gene matches: 14. This CDR3 has 16 amino acids. Germline loops: CDR1 SEHNR, CDR2 FQNEAQ (reference sequence). CDR3 in DNA: TGTGCCAGCAGCCCGGGGGGGGGACTAGCGACTCGGGAGCAGTTCTTC. This gives the protein CASSPGGGLATREQFF.

This sequence joins TRBV5-1 and TRBJ2-4; 9 positions agree with TRBD1. Germline values: CDR1 SGHRS, CDR2 YFSETQ. The J segment lost 8 bases and the V segment lost 0 bases, leaving 6 bases of the junction unmatched. The CDR3 length is 15 residues. The CDR3, as DNA: TGCGCCAGCAGCTTGGCGGGACAGGGCATGGACATTCAGTACTTC. This translates into CASSLAGQGMDIQYF.

This chain uses TRBV28 with TRBJ2-1, with 8 bases matching TRBD2. J gave up 0 bases and V 7 bases, and 11 bases lay outside the gene matches. In germline, CDR1 is MDHEN, CDR2 SYDVKM. The CDR3 spans 17 residues. The CDR3 protein is CASNHELADSSYNEQFF. In DNA, the CDR3 is TGTGCCAGCAACCACGAACTAGCGGATAGCTCCTACAATGAGCAGTTCTTC.

This chain uses TRBV5-1 with TRBJ1-1; no reliable D call. The CDR3 runs to 13 residues. Germline CDR1 and CDR2: SGHRS and YFSETQ. V lost 0 bases and J lost 4, with 7 bases in between. The CDR3 region is CASSLDPGTEAFF. The DNA of the CDR3 is TGCGCCAGCAGCTTGGACCCGGGCACTGAAGCTTTCTTT.

The V call is TRBV4-1, the J call TRBJ2-3; 12 bases fit TRBD2. There are 17 residues in the CDR3. Trimming took 1 base from V and 2 from J; bases not matched to a gene: 4. Per the germline V gene, CDR1 is MGHRA and CDR2 is YSYEKL. The CDR3 sequence: CASSQVGLAGNTDTQYF. The CDR3 coding sequence is TGCGCCAGCAGCCAAGTAGGACTAGCGGGGAACACAGATACGCAGTATTTT.

This clone occurred once. The rearrangement links TRBV9 to TRBJ2-3, with D unclear. Trimming pared 3 bases from V and 3 bases from J, leaving 11 bases between. CDR1 is SGDLS and CDR2 is YYNGEE in the germline V gene. This CDR3 comprises 14 residues. CDR3 sequence (DNA): TGTGCCAGCAGCGCTCCCGGAGAGACAGATACGCAGTATTTT. Translation gives CASSAPGETDTQYF.

A single count supports this clone. The rearrangement links TRBV5-1 to TRBJ2-2, with 13 bases identical to TRBD2. V lost 2 bases to trimming and J lost 7 bases; unmatched junction nucleotides: 2. This CDR3 comprises 15 residues. Germline V CDR1 and CDR2: SGHRS, YFSETQ. Written as DNA, the CDR3 is TGCGCCAGCAGCTTCGGACTAGCGGGAGTCGGGGAGCTGTTTTTT. Its protein product is CASSFGLAGVGELFF.

This clone was seen a handful of times. The chain joins TRBV28 to TRBJ2-7; D possibly corresponds to TRBD1 (5 bases). Germline CDR1 and CDR2: MDHEN and SYDVKM. Deletions cut 6 bases from V and 0 bases from J, with 18 bases between. This CDR3 is 16 amino acids long. The CDR3 loop reads CASRPGGASSSYEQYF. The CDR3 coding sequence is TGTGCCAGCAGACCGGGTGGGGCTTCCAGCTCCTACGAGCAGTACTTC.

With regard to this clone: One end of the junction is discordant with germline, which a read error may explain. The V call is TRBV6-1, the J call TRBJ1-5; D not certain. The CDR3 is 11 residues long. Germline loops: CDR1 MNHNS, CDR2 SASEGT. CDR3 loop: CASSEDQAQHF. The CDR3 DNA is TGTGCCAGCAGTGAAGATCAGGCCCAGCATTTT.